The 25 T cell receptor beta chains listed next were all sequenced from one sample in a study of long-term antiretroviral therapy in people with HIV. Version v3.0 of the immunoSEQ assay ran at survey level. The table came from immunoSEQ multiplex PCR; TCRdb's copy has only in-frame clones and leaves some out. The sample includes 30,000 to 40,000 clones, roughly four fifths of them seen just once. This specimen consisted of unsorted PBMCs, obtained 1 year after starting antiretroviral therapy. Source of these receptors: a man between 18 and 29 years old with HIV.

This clone has a handful of counts. V usage is TRBV7-9 and J usage is TRBJ1-4; D might be TRBD1 (5 bases). This CDR3 comprises 14 residues. Trimming stripped 4 bases from V and 2 bases from J, with 8 bases between. Germline assignment: CDR1 SEHNR and CDR2 FQNEAQ (reference sequence). The CDR3 coding sequence is TGTGCCAGCAGCTCGACAGTTACTAATGAAAAACTGTTTTTT. Protein product: CASSSTVTNEKLFF.

This chain links TRBV18 with TRBJ2-5; D assignment may be TRBD1 or TRBD2 (5 bases each). Trimming shortened V by 5 bases and J by 1 base, and 11 bases separated the two germline ends. The CDR3 runs to 14 residues. Per germline, CDR1 KGHSH and CDR2 LQKENI. The DNA of the CDR3 is TGTGCCAGCTCATCCCGGGACGCCCAAGAGACCCAGTACTTC. Residues: CASSSRDAQETQYF. Supplemented by reference TRBV18 and TRBJ2-5, the full variable domain reads NAGVMQNPRHLVRRRGQEARLRCSPMKGHSHVYWYRQLPEEGLKFMVYLQKENIIDESGMPKERFSAEFPKEGPSILRIQQVVRGDSAAYFCASSSRDAQETQYFGPGTRLLVL.

The chain uses TRBV4-1 and TRBJ2-5; 8 bases fit TRBD1. With 0 bases clipped from V and 2 bases from J, the junction kept 2 bases outside the gene matches. The CDR3 extends over 15 amino acids. Germline CDR1 is MGHRA and CDR2 is YSYEKL. The CDR3 DNA is TGCGCCAGCAGCCAAGAGGACAGGGTACAAGAGACCCAGTACTTC. It is translated as CASSQEDRVQETQYF.

This chain uses TRBV5-1 with TRBJ2-7, with TRBD1 as a possible D gene (5 bases). The CDR3 is 14 amino acids. V gave up 1 base and J gave up 5 bases, with 13 bases separating them. Germline V gives CDR1 SGHRS, CDR2 YFSETQ. The CDR3 DNA is TGCGCCAGCAGCTTGACGGGCCAGGGCGACGAGCAGTACTTC. Protein product: CASSLTGQGDEQYF.

The rearrangement uses TRBV7-2 and TRBJ2-3; no definite D call. The CDR3 runs to 12 residues. Trimming shortened V by 5 bases and J by 2 bases, and 5 bases separated the two germline ends. Germline CDR1 reads SGHTA; CDR2 reads FQGNSA. The CDR3 region has the DNA TGTGCCAGCAGCGGGGACACAGATACGCAGTATTTT. Translating it yields CASSGDTDTQYF.

The chain recombines TRBV27 with TRBJ2-6; D perhaps matches TRBD1 (6 bases). Germline CDR1 and CDR2: MNHEY and SMNVEV (reference sequence). The V end was cut by 8 bases, the J end by 0 bases, with 14 bases between. This CDR3 contains 16 residues. The CDR3 sequence: CASRPQGSSGANVLTF. CDR3 coding DNA: TGTGCCAGCCGGCCCCAGGGGAGCTCTGGGGCCAACGTCCTGACTTTC.

V usage is TRBV4-1 and J usage is TRBJ2-1; 11 bases align to TRBD2. CDR1 is MGHRA and CDR2 is YSYEKL in the germline V gene. V was clipped by 1 base and J by 8 bases; unmatched bases: 7. The CDR3 extends over 16 amino acids. The CDR3 reads CASSQVKLAGADEQFF. CDR3 DNA: TGCGCCAGCAGCCAAGTTAAACTAGCGGGAGCCGATGAGCAGTTCTTC.

The chain uses TRBV9 and TRBJ2-1; TRBD2 aligns across 8 bases. The CDR3 covers 14 residues. V dropped 7 bases and J dropped 6; count of bases not matched to a gene: 9. Germline CDR1 and CDR2: SGDLS and YYNGEE. The CDR3, as DNA: TGTGCCAGCCGGAGCGGGAGAGGTTCCAATGAGCAGTTCTTC. It translates to CASRSGRGSNEQFF.

The rearrangement uses TRBV2 and TRBJ2-2; 9 bases fit TRBD1. Losses at the gene ends were 7 bases for V and 8 bases for J; bases not matched to a gene: 8. Germline CDR1 and CDR2: SNHLY and FYNNEI. This CDR3 comprises 14 residues. The CDR3 nucleotides read TGTGCCAGCACCCTGACAGGGGGTGTAGGGGAGCTGTTTTTT. Encoded protein: CASTLTGGVGELFF.

The V and J genes are TRBV6-5 and TRBJ1-1; D is ambiguous. Trimming pared 4 bases from V and 2 bases from J, leaving 8 bases between. The CDR3 extends over 13 amino acids. Germline CDR1 reads MNHEY; CDR2 reads SVGAGI. This CDR3 is CASSLVVNTEAFF. In DNA, the CDR3 is TGTGCCAGCAGTTTAGTAGTTAACACTGAAGCTTTCTTT.

The chain combines TRBV5-1 with TRBJ2-1; D gene uncertain. The CDR3 runs 14 residues. Looked up from germline, CDR1 is SGHRS and CDR2 is YFSETQ. V was cut by 5 bases and J by 3 bases, with 12 bases left in between. The CDR3: CASRPTFLYNEQFF. CDR3 DNA: TGCGCCAGCAGACCAACGTTTCTCTACAATGAGCAGTTCTTC.

This rearrangement joins TRBV6-5 to TRBJ1-2, with D hard to call. With 2 bases removed from V and 4 bases from J, the gap between germline ends came to 2 bases. This CDR3 spans 11 amino acids. The germline V gene has CDR1 MNHEY and CDR2 SVGAGI. The CDR3 spells CASSYGYGYTF. CDR3 in DNA: TGTGCCAGCAGTTACGGCTATGGCTACACCTTC.

This chain joins TRBV7-6 and TRBJ2-7, with 7 bases aligning to TRBD1. Trimming cost V 7 bases and J 0 bases; bases outside gene matches: 9. The CDR3 length is 15 residues. Germline loops: CDR1 SGHVS, CDR2 FNYEAQ. The CDR3 reads CASTLLQGFSYEQYF. For the CDR3, the DNA is TGTGCCAGCACCCTACTACAGGGGTTCTCCTACGAGCAGTACTTC. Full variable domain (rest looked up from reference TRBV7-6 and TRBJ2-7): GAGVSQSPRYKVTKRGQDVALRCDPISGHVSLYWYRQALGQGPEFLTYFNYEAQQDKSGLPNDRFSAERPEGSISTLTIQRTEQRDSAMYRCASTLLQGFSYEQYFGPGTRLTVT.

The V and J genes are TRBV7-9 and TRBJ2-2; D not resolved. In germline, CDR1 is SEHNR, CDR2 FQNEAQ (reference sequence). There are 15 residues in the CDR3. With 0 bases removed from V and 6 bases from J, the gap between germline ends came to 11 bases. CDR3 bases: TGTGCCAGCAGCTTAGCAACAGTTTCCTCCGGGGAGCTGTTTTTT. This translates into CASSLATVSSGELFF.

The J gene is TRBJ2-7, the V gene TRBV10-1, with D perhaps TRBD2 (6 bases). Trimming stripped 6 bases from V and 0 bases from J, with 12 bases between. The V gene's germline CDR1 is WNHNN and CDR2 SYGVQD (reference sequence). The CDR3 has 14 amino acids. CDR3 in amino acids: CASRPGLSSYEQYF. CDR3 bases: TGCGCCAGCAGACCGGGACTCAGCTCCTACGAGCAGTACTTC.

The genes are TRBV7-6 and TRBJ2-1; 7 bases match TRBD2. The V and J ends lost 4 bases and 0 bases, in that order; junction bases with no gene match: 3. Germline V gives CDR1 SGHVS, CDR2 FNYEAQ. This CDR3 comprises 15 residues. The CDR3 DNA reads TGTGCCAGCAGCTGGGGAGGGAGCTCCTACAATGAGCAGTTCTTC. The encoded protein is CASSWGGSSYNEQFF.

The sample holds one count of this clone. The gene calls are TRBV15 and TRBJ2-1; D gene unclear. This CDR3 has 13 residues. In germline, CDR1 is LNHNV, CDR2 YYDKDF (reference sequence). Trimming cost V 1 base and J 8 bases, with 9 bases left between them. In nucleotides, the CDR3 is TGTGCCACCAGCAGAGCGGTAACCCATGAGCAGTTCTTC. It is translated as CATSRAVTHEQFF.

The chain carries TRBV27 and TRBJ2-7; D is unclear. The CDR3 is 14 residues long. With 3 bases removed from V and 2 bases from J, the gap between germline ends came to 11 bases. Germline CDR1 is MNHEY and CDR2 is SMNVEV (reference sequence). In nucleotides, the CDR3 is TGTGCCAGCAGTTTGGACCCGGGTCCCTACGAGCAGTACTTC. Its translation is CASSLDPGPYEQYF.

The rearrangement joins TRBV7-9 to TRBJ1-5; D remains ambiguous. V gave up 1 base and J gave up 1 base, with 2 bases separating them. The CDR3 has 13 amino acids. The germline CDR1 and CDR2 sequences are SEHNR and FQNEAQ (reference sequence). For the CDR3, the DNA is TGTGCCAGCAGCTTAGAAAGCAATCAGCCCCAGCATTTT. This encodes CASSLESNQPQHF.

This clone was recorded once. The chain employs TRBV7-9 and TRBJ1-4, with D tentatively TRBD1 (5 bases). The CDR3 is 16 residues long. CDR1 and CDR2 from the germline V gene are SEHNR and FQNEAQ (reference sequence). The V and J ends lost 3 bases and 3 bases respectively, with 14 bases between them. The CDR3 sequence is CASSFSKGFANEKLFF. In DNA, the CDR3 is TGTGCCAGCAGCTTCTCTAAGGGGTTCGCTAATGAAAAACTGTTTTTT.

This rearrangement joins TRBV4-1 to TRBJ1-4; D gene uncertain. The CDR3 is 13 amino acids. Trimming pared 0 bases from V and 6 bases from J, leaving 5 bases between. Germline V CDR1 and CDR2: MGHRA, YSYEKL. CDR3 sequence: CASSQDQDEKLFF. Here the CDR3 DNA reads TGCGCCAGCAGCCAAGACCAGGATGAAAAACTGTTTTTT.

The chain uses TRBV6-5 and TRBJ2-7; D assignment may be TRBD1 or TRBD2 (5 bases each). CDR3 size: 14 residues. Germline V CDR1 and CDR2: MNHEY, SVGAGI. Trimming left V 0 bases short and J 5 bases short, with 11 bases between. CDR3 residues: CASSYSKRDHEQYF. The CDR3 coding sequence is TGTGCCAGCAGTTACTCGAAAAGGGACCACGAGCAGTACTTC.

This chain uses TRBV6-1 with TRBJ2-7; D tentatively reads TRBD1 or TRBD2 (6 bases each). CDR1 is MNHNS and CDR2 is SASEGT in the germline V gene. The V end was cut by 10 bases, the J end by 6 bases, with 25 bases between. The CDR3 sequence is 15 residues long. Written as DNA, the CDR3 is TGTGCCACCGGGATAGGGGGGACTCAACCCTCCGAGCAGTACTTC. Translating gives CATGIGGTQPSEQYF.

The chain recombines TRBV28 with TRBJ2-7, with D possibly called TRBD1 or TRBD2 (6 bases each). The ends were cut back, 6 bases at V and 7 bases at J, with 22 bases in the middle. The CDR3 extends over 15 amino acids. Germline CDR1 reads MDHEN; CDR2 reads SYDVKM. The DNA for the CDR3 is TGTGCCAGCAGACCTCACGCTGGGGGGCAATCAGAGCAGTACTTC. It yields the protein CASRPHAGGQSEQYF. The entire variable domain, with the rest obtained from reference TRBV28 and TRBJ2-7, is as follows: DVKVTQSSRYLVKRTGEKVFLECVQDMDHENMFWYRQDPGLGLRLIYFSYDVKMKEKGDIPEGYSVSREKKERFSLILESASTNQTSMYLCASRPHAGGQSEQYFGPGTRLTVT.

V gene TRBV7-2 combines with J gene TRBJ2-1, with D uncertain. Trimming removed 5 bases at V and 0 bases at J, with 11 bases between. Looked up from germline, CDR1 is SGHTA and CDR2 is FQGNSA. This CDR3 region has 15 residues. CDR3 residues: CASSRAPSSYNEQFF. The CDR3 coding sequence is TGTGCCAGCAGCCGGGCCCCAAGCTCCTACAATGAGCAGTTCTTC.